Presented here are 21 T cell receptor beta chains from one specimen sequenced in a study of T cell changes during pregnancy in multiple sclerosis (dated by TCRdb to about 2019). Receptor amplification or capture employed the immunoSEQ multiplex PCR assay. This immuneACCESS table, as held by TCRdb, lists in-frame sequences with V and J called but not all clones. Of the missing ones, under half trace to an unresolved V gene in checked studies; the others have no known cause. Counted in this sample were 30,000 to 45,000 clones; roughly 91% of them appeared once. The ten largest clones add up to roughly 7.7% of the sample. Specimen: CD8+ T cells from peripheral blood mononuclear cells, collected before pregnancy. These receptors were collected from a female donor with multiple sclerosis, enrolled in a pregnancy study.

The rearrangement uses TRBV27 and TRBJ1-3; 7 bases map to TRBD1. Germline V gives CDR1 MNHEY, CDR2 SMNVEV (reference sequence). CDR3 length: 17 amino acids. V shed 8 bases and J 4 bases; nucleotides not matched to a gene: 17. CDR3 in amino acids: CASGSGPRQGRGNTIYF. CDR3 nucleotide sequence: TGTGCCAGCGGGTCGGGCCCTCGACAGGGTCGAGGAAACACCATATATTTT.

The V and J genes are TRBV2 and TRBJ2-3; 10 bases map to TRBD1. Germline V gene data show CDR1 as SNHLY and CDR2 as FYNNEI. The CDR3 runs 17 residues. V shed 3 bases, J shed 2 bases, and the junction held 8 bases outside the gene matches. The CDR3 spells CASSDPTGGAFTDTQYF. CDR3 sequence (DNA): TGTGCCAGCAGTGACCCGACAGGGGGCGCTTTCACAGATACGCAGTATTTT.

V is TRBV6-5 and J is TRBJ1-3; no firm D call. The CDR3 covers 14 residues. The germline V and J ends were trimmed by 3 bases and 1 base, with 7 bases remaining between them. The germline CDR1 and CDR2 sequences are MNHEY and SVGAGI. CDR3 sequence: CASSYSVSGNTIYF. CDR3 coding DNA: TGTGCCAGCAGTTATTCAGTGTCTGGAAACACCATATATTTT.

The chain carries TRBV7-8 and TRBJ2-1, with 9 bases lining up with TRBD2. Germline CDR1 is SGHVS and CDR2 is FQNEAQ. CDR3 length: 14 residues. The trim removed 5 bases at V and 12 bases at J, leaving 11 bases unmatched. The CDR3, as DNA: TGTGCCAGCAGCCGTGGAGTAGCGGGAGAGGGGCAGTTCTTC. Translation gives CASSRGVAGEGQFF.

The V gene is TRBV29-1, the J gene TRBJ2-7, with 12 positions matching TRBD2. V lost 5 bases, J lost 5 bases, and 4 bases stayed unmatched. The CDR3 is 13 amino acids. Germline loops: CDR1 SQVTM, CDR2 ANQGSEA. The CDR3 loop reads CSVTSGRIDEQYF. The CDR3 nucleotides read TGCAGCGTTACTAGCGGGAGGATCGACGAGCAGTACTTC.

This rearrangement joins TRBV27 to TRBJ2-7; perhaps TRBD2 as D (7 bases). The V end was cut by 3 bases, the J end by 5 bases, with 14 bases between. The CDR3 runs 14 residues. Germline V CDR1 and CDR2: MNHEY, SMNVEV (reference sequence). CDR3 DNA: TGTGCCAGCAGTTTGGGGGGGCGCGTGGACGAGCAGTACTTC. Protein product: CASSLGGRVDEQYF.

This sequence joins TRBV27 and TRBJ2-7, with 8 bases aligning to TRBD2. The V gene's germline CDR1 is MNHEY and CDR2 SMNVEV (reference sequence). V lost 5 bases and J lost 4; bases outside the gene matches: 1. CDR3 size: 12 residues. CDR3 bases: TGTGCCAGCAGTCCGGGAGGGTACGAGCAGTACTTC. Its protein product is CASSPGGYEQYF.

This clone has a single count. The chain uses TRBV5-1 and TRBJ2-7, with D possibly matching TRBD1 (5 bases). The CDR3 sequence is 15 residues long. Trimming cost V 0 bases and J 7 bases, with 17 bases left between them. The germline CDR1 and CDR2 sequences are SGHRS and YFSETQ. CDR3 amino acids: CASSLVDSHMKEQYF. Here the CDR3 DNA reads TGCGCCAGCAGCTTGGTCGACAGTCATATGAAAGAGCAGTACTTC.

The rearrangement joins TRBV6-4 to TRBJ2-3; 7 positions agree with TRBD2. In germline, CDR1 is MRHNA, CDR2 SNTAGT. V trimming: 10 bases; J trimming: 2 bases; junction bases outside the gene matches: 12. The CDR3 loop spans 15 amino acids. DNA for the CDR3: TGTGCCACCGCCGCAGCTAGCGGAACCACAGATACGCAGTATTTT. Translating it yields CATAAASGTTDTQYF.

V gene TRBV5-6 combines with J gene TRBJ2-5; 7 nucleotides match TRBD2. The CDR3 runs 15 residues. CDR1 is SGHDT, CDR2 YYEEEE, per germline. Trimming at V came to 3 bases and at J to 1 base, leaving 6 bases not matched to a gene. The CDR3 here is CASSSGLRIQETQYF. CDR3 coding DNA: TGTGCCAGCAGCTCGGGACTAAGAATCCAAGAGACCCAGTACTTC.

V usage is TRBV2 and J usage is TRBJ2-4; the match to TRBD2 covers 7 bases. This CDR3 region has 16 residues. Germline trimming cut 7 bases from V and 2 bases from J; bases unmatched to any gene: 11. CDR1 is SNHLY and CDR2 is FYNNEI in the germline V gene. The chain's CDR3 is CASTLGTGRTKNIQYF. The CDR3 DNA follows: TGTGCCAGCACCTTAGGGACCGGGAGGACCAAAAACATTCAGTACTTC.

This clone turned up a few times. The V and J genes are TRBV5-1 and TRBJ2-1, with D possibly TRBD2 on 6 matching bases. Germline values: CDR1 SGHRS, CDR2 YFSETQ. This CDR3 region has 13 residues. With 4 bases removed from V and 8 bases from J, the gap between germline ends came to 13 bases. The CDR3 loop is CASSTLWGDEQFF. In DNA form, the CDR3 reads TGCGCCAGCAGCACCCTTTGGGGGGATGAGCAGTTCTTC. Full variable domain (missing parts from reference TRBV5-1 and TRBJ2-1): KAGVTQTPRYLIKTRGQQVTLSCSPISGHRSVSWYQQTPGQGLQFLFEYFSETQRNKGNFPGRFSGRQFSNSRSEMNVSTLELGDSALYLCASSTLWGDEQFFGPGTRLTVL.

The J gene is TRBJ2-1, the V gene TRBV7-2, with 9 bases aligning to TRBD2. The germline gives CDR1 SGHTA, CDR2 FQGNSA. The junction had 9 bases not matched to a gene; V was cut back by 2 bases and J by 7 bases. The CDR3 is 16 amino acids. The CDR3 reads CASSLKPSGIRNEQFF. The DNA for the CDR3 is TGTGCCAGCAGCTTAAAACCTAGCGGGATTAGGAATGAGCAGTTCTTC.

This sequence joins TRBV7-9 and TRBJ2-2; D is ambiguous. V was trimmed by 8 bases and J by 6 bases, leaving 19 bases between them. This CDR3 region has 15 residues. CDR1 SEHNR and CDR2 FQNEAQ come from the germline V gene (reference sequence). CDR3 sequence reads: CASSYTLATPGELFF. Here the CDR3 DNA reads TGTGCCAGCTCATACACGTTGGCAACCCCCGGGGAGCTGTTTTTT.

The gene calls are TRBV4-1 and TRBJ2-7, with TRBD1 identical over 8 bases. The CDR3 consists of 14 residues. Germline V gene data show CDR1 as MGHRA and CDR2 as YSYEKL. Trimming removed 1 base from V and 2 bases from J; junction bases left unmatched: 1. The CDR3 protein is CASSQAQGAYEQYF. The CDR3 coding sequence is TGCGCCAGCAGCCAAGCACAGGGGGCCTACGAGCAGTACTTC.

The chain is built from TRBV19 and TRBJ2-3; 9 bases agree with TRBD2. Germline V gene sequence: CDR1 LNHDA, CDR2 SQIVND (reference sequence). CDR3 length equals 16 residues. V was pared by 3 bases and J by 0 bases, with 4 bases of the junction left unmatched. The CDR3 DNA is TGTGCCAGTAGTATGCGACTAGCGGATAGCACAGATACGCAGTATTTT. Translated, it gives CASSMRLADSTDTQYF.

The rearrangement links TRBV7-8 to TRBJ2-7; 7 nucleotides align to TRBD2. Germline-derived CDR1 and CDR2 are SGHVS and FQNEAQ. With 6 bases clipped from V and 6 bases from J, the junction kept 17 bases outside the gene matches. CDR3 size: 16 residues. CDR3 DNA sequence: TGTGCCAGCAGTCTAGTGGGCGGGAGTGCGTCTGGCGAGCAGTACTTC. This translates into CASSLVGGSASGEQYF.

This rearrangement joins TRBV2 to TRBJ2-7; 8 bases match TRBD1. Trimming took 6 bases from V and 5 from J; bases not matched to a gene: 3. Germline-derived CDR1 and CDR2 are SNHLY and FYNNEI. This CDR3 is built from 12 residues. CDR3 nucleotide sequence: TGTGCCAGCAGGGACAGGGTCAACGAGCAGTACTTC. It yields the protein CASRDRVNEQYF.

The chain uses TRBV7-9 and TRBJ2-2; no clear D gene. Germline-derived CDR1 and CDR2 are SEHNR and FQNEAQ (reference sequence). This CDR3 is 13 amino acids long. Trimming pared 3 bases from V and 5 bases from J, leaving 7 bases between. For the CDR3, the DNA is TGTGCCAGCAGCTTTGAGCAAACCGGGGAGCTGTTTTTT. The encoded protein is CASSFEQTGELFF.

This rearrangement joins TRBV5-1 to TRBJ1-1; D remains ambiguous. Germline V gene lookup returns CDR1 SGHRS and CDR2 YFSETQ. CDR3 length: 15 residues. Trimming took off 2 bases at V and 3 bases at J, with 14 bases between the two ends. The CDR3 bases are TGCGCCAGCAGCTTACTTAATACCGGGGACACTGAAGCTTTCTTT. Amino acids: CASSLLNTGDTEAFF.

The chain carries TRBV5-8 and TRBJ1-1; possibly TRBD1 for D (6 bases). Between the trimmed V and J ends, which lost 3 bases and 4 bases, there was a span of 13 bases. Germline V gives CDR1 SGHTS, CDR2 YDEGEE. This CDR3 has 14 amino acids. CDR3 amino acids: CASSSGVQGTEAFF. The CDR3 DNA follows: TGTGCCAGCAGCTCAGGGGTTCAGGGCACTGAAGCTTTCTTT.